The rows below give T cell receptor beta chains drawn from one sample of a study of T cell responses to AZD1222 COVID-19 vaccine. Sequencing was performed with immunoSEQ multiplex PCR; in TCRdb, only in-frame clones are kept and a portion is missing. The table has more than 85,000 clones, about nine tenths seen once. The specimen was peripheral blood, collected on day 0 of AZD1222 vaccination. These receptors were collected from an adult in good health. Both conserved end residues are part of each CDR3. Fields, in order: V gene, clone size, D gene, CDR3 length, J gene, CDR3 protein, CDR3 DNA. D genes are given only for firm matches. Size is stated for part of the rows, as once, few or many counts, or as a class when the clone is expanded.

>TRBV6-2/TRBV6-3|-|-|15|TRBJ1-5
CASSYGQGYNQPQHF
TGTGCCAGCAGTTACGGGCAGGGGTACAATCAGCCCCAGCATTTT
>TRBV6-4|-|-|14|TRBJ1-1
CASSEVPGLTEAFF
TGTGCCAGCAGTGAGGTTCCAGGGTTAACTGAAGCTTTCTTT
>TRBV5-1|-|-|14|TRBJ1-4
CASSLGQTNEKLFF
TGCGCCAGCAGCTTGGGACAAACTAATGAAAAACTGTTTTTT
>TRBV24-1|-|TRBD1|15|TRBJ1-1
CATGFTGGWGTEAFF
TGTGCCACCGGATTTACAGGGGGCTGGGGCACTGAAGCTTTCTTT
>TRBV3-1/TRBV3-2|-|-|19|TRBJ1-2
CASSQDRGGPRDFNYGYTF
TGTGCCAGCAGCCAAGATCGTGGGGGACCTCGGGATTTTAACTATGGCTACACCTTC
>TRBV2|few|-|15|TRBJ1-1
CASSENRRANTEAFF
TGTGCCAGCAGTGAGAACCGCAGGGCGAACACTGAAGCTTTCTTT
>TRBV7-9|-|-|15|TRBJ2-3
CASSLVVQNTDTQYF
TGTGCCAGCAGCTTAGTGGTTCAGAACACAGATACGCAGTATTTT
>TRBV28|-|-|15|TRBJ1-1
CASSLYGGTNTEAFF
TGTGCCAGCAGTTTGTACGGAGGTACGAACACTGAAGCTTTCTTT
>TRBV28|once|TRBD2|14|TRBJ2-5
CASSFTSGDYTQYF
TGTGCCAGCAGTTTTACTAGCGGGGATTACACCCAGTACTTC
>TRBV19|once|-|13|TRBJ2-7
CASSLTRAYEQYF
TGTGCCAGTAGTCTAACCAGGGCCTACGAGCAGTACTTC
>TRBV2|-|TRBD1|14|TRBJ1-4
CASLDGTGDEKLFF
TGTGCCAGCCTAGATGGGACAGGGGACGAAAAACTGTTTTTT
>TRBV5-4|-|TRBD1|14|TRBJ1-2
CASTEDRGNYGYTF
TGTGCCAGCACCGAAGACAGGGGTAACTATGGCTACACCTTC
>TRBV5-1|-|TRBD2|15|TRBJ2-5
CASSYSASGVETQYF
TGCGCCAGCAGCTACTCGGCTAGCGGGGTAGAGACCCAGTACTTC
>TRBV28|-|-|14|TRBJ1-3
CASSLRGSGNTIYF
TGTGCCAGCAGTTTACGGGGCTCTGGAAACACCATATATTTT
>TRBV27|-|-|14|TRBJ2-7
CASSSRGQPYEQYF
TGTGCCAGCAGTTCGAGGGGACAACCCTACGAGCAGTACTTC
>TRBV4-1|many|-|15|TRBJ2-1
CASSQEGGPNNEQFF
TGCGCCAGCAGCCAAGAAGGCGGTCCCAACAATGAGCAGTTCTTC
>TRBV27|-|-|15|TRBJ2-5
CASSRNRASQETQYF
TGTGCCAGCAGCCGAAATCGGGCATCCCAAGAGACCCAGTACTTC
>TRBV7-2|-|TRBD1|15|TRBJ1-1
CASSLDRAWNTEAFF
TGTGCCAGCAGCTTGGACAGGGCTTGGAACACTGAAGCTTTCTTT
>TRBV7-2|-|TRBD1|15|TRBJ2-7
CASSHTGGQDYEQYF
TGTGCCAGCAGTCATACAGGGGGCCAAGACTACGAGCAGTACTTC
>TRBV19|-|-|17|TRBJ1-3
CASSQPTRPSSGNTIYF
TGTGCCAGTAGCCAACCGACGAGGCCGTCCTCTGGAAACACCATATATTTT
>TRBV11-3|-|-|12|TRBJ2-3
CASSQYTDTQYF
TGTGCCAGCAGCCAATACACAGATACGCAGTATTTT
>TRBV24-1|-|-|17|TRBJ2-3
CATSDSRGGARTDTQYF
TGTGCCACCAGTGATTCCCGAGGGGGGGCGAGAACAGATACGCAGTATTTT
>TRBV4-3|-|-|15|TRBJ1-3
CASSQDLQGGNTIYF
TGCGCCAGCAGCCAAGATTTACAGGGTGGAAACACCATATATTTT
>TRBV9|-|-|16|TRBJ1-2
CASSVGWGASIYGYTF
TGTGCCAGCAGCGTAGGGTGGGGTGCCTCTATCTATGGCTACACCTTC
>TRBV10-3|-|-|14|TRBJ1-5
CAISESTDHQPQHF
TGTGCCATCAGTGAGTCAACAGACCATCAGCCCCAGCATTTT
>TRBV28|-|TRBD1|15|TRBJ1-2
CASSLEDRVGYGYTF
TGTGCCAGCAGTCTCGAGGACAGGGTTGGATATGGCTACACCTTC
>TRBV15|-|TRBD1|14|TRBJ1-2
CATSRSAGGYGYTF
TGTGCCACCAGCAGATCAGCAGGGGGCTATGGCTACACCTTC
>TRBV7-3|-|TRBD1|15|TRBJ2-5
CASSLQGGREETQYF
TGTGCCAGCAGCCTACAGGGGGGCCGAGAGGAGACCCAGTACTTC
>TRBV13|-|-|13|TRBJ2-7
CASSPAGKYEQYF
TGTGCCAGCTCCCCCGCTGGGAAATACGAGCAGTACTTC
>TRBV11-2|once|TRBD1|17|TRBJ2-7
CASSLGGGQELEYEQYF
TGTGCCAGCAGCTTGGGCGGAGGACAGGAGCTAGAGTACGAGCAGTACTTC
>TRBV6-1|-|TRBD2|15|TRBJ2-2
CASSDRGSGTGELFF
TGTGCCAGCAGTGACCGCGGGAGCGGGACCGGGGAGCTGTTTTTT
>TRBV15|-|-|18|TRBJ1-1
CATSILGGATRGSTEAFF
TGTGCCACCAGCATCCTAGGAGGGGCCACCCGAGGGAGCACTGAAGCTTTCTTT
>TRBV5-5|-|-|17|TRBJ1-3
CASSSNASRISGNTIYF
TGTGCCAGCAGCTCGAATGCCTCCAGGATATCTGGAAACACCATATATTTT
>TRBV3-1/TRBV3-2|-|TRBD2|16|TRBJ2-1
CASSQTSGRGYNEQFF
TGTGCCAGCAGCCAGACTAGCGGGAGGGGCTACAATGAGCAGTTCTTC
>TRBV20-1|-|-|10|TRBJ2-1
CSAGGVEQFF
TGCAGTGCTGGGGGAGTCGAGCAGTTCTTC
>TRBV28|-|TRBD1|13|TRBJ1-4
CASSWTGGEKLFF
TGTGCCAGCAGTTGGACAGGGGGAGAAAAACTGTTTTTT
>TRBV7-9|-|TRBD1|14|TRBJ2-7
CASSSETGIYEQYF
TGTGCCAGCAGCTCCGAGACAGGGATCTACGAGCAGTACTTC
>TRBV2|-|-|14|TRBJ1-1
CASGRGALNTEAFF
TGTGCCAGCGGTAGGGGCGCTTTAAACACTGAAGCTTTCTTT
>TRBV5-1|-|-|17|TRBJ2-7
CASSLNRGGRGGYEQYF
TGCGCCAGCAGCTTGAATAGGGGCGGGAGAGGGGGCTACGAGCAGTACTTC
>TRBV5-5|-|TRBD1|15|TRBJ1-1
CASSLSSQVGGSAFF
TGTGCCAGCAGCTTGTCGTCACAGGTAGGGGGCAGCGCTTTCTTT
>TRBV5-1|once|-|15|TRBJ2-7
CASSLVSRVGNEQYF
TGCGCCAGCAGCTTGGTCTCTAGGGTAGGCAACGAGCAGTACTTC
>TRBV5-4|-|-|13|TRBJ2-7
CASSPPASYEQYF
TGTGCCAGCAGCCCCCCGGCTTCCTACGAGCAGTACTTC
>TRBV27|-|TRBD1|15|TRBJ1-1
CASSSTGQLIPQAFF
TGTGCCAGCAGTTCAACGGGACAGCTAATACCTCAAGCTTTCTTT
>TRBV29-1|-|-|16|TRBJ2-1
CSAAGGRTSSYNEQFF
TGCAGCGCTGCTGGCGGGCGCACCAGCTCCTACAATGAGCAGTTCTTC
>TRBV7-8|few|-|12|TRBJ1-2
CASSLVAYGYTF
TGTGCCAGCAGCTTAGTCGCGTATGGCTACACCTTC
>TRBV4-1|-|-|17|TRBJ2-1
CASSRSTGTGSYNEQFF
TGCGCCAGCAGCCGGAGTACCGGGACGGGCTCCTACAATGAGCAGTTCTTC
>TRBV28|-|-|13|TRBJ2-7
CASSSLGEAEQYF
TGTGCCAGCAGTAGTCTAGGGGAAGCCGAGCAGTACTTC
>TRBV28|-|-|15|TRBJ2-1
CASRGTFFSYNEQFF
TGTGCCAGCAGGGGGACATTTTTCTCCTACAATGAGCAGTTCTTC
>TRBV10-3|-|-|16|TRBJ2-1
CAISEMRATSYNEQFF
TGTGCCATCAGTGAAATGCGGGCAACCTCCTACAATGAGCAGTTCTTC
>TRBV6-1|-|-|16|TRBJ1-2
CASSEASKGPNYGYTF
TGTGCCAGCAGTGAAGCGTCGAAGGGACCTAACTATGGCTACACCTTC
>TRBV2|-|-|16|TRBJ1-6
CASSSWGDNNNSPLHF
TGTGCCAGCAGCTCCTGGGGGGACAACAACAATTCACCCCTCCACTTT
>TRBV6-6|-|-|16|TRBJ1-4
CASSYSGGAANEKLFF
TGTGCCAGCAGTTACTCGGGAGGGGCGGCTAATGAAAAACTGTTTTTT
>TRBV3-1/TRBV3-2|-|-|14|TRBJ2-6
CASSRGAGANVLTF
TGTGCCAGCAGCCGAGGGGCTGGGGCCAACGTCCTGACTTTC
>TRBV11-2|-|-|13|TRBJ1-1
CASSLEELTEAFF
TGTGCCAGCAGCTTAGAGGAGTTGACTGAAGCTTTCTTT
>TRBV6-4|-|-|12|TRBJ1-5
CASSDSNQPQHF
TGTGCCAGCAGTGACAGCAATCAGCCCCAGCATTTT
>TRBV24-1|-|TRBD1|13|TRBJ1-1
CAPRGGRNTEAFF
TGTGCCCCCCGAGGGGGCAGGAACACTGAAGCTTTCTTT
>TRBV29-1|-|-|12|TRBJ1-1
CSVDGGDTEAFF
TGCAGCGTTGATGGGGGGGACACTGAAGCTTTCTTT
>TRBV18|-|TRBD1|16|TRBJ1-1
CASSPSRDSRITEAFF
TGTGCCAGCTCACCAAGCCGGGACAGTCGCATCACTGAAGCTTTCTTT
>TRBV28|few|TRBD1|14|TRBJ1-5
CASSRGPSNQPQHF
TGTGCCAGCAGCAGGGGGCCCAGCAATCAGCCCCAGCATTTT